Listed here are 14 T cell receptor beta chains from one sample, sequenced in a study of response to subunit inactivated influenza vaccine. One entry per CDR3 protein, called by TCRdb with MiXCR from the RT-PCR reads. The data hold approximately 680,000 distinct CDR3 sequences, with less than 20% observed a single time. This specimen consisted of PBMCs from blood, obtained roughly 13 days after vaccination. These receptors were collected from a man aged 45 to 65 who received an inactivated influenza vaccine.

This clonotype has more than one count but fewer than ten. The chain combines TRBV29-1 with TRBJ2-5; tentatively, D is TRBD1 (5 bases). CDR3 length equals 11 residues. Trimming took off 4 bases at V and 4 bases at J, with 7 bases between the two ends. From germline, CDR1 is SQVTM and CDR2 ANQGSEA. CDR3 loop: CSVVQGETQYF. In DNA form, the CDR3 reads TGCAGCGTTGTTCAGGGAGAGACCCAGTACTTC.

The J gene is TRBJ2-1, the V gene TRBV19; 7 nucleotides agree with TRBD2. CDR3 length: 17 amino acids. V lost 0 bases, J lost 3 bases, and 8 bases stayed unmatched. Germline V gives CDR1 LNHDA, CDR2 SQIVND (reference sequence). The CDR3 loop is CASSIDKASGIYNEQFF. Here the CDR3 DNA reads TGTGCCAGTAGTATAGATAAGGCTAGCGGAATCTACAATGAGCAGTTCTTC.

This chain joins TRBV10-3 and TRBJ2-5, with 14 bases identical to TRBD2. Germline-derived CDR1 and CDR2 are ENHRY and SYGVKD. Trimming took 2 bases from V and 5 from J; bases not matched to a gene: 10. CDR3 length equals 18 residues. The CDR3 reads CAISEEPGLAGAGETQYF. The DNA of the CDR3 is TGTGCCATCAGTGAGGAACCGGGACTAGCGGGAGCCGGGGAGACCCAGTACTTC.

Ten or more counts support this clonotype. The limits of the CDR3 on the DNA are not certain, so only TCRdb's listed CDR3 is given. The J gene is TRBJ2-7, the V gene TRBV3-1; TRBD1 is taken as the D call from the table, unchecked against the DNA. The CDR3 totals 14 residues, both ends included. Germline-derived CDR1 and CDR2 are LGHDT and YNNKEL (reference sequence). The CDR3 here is CASSQSGRADEQYF.

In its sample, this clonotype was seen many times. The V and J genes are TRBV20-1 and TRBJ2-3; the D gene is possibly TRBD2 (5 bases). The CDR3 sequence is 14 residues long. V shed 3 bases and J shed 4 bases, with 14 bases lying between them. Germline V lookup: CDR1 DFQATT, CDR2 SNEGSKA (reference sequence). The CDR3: CSARKSGSADTQYF. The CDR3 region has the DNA TGCAGTGCTAGGAAGTCAGGTAGCGCAGATACGCAGTATTTT.

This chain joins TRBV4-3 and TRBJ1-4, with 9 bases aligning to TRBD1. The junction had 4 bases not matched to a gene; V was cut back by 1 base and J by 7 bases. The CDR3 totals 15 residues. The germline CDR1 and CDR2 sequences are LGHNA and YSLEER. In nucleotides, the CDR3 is TGCGCCAGCAGCCAAGGGGGACAGGGAGGTGAAAAACTGTTTTTT. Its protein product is CASSQGGQGGEKLFF.

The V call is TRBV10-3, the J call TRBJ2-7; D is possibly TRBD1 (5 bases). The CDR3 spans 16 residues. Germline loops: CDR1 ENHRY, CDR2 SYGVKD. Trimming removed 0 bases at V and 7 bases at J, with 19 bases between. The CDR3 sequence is CAISESLFRDAGEQYF. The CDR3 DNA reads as TGTGCCATCAGTGAGTCGTTGTTCAGGGATGCTGGGGAGCAGTACTTC.

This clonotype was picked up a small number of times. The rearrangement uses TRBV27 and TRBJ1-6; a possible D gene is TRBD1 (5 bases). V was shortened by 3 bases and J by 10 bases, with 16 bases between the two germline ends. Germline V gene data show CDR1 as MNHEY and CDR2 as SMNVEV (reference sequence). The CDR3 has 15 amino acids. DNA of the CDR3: TGTGCCAGCAGTTTGGGGACTACAACCCAATCACCCCTCCACTTT. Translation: CASSLGTTTQSPLHF.

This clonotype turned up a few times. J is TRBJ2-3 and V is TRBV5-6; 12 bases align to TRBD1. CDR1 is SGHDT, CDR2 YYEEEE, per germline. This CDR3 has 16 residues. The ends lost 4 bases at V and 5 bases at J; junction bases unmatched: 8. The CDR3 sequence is CASSPLGTGGRDTQYF. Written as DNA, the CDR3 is TGTGCCAGCAGCCCCCTCGGGACAGGGGGCAGAGATACGCAGTATTTT.

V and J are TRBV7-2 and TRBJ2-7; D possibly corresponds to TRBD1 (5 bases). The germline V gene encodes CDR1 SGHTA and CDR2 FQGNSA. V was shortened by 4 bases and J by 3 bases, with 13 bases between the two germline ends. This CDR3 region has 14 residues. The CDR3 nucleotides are TGTGCCAGCAGCTCACCCTTAGGGGTCTACGAGCAGTACTTC. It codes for CASSSPLGVYEQYF. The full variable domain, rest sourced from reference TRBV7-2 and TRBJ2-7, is GAGVSQSPSNKVTEKGKDVELRCDPISGHTALYWYRQSLGQGLEFLIYFQGNSAPDKSGLPSDRFSAERTGGSVSTLTIQRTQQEDSAVYLCASSSPLGVYEQYFGPGTRLTVT.

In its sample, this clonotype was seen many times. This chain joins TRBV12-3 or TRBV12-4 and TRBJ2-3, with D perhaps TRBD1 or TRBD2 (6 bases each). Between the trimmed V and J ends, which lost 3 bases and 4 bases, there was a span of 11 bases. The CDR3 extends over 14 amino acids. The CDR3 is CASSFGGSPDTQYF. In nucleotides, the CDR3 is TGTGCCAGCAGTTTCGGGGGCTCCCCAGATACGCAGTATTTT.

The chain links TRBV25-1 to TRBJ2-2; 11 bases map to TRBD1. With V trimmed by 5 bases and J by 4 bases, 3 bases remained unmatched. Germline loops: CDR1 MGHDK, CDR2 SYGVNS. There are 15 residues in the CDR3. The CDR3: CASSWGQGVTGELFF. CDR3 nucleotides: TGTGCCAGCAGTTGGGGACAGGGGGTCACCGGGGAGCTGTTTTTT.

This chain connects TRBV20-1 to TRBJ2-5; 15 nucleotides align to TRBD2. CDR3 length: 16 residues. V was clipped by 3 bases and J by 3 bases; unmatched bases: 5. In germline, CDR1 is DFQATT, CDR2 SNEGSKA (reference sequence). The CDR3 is CSARGLAGGLEETQYF. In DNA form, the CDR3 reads TGCAGTGCTAGGGGACTAGCGGGGGGTTTGGAAGAGACCCAGTACTTC.

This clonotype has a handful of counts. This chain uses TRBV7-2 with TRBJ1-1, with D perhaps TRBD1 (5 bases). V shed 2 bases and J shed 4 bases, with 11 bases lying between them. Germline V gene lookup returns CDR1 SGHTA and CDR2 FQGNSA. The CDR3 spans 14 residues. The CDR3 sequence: CASSLRGMGTEAFF. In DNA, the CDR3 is TGTGCCAGCAGCTTACGGGGGATGGGCACTGAAGCTTTCTTT.